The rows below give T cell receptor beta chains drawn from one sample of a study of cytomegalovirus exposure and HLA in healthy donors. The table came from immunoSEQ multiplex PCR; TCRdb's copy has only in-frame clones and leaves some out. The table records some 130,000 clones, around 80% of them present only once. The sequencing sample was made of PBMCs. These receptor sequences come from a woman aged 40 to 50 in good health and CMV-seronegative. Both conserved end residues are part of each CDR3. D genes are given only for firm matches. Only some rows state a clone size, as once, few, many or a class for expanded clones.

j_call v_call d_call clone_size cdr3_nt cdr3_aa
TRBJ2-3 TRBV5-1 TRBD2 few TGCGCCAGCAGCTCGATCCCTAGCGGGGGTACAGATACGCAGTATTTT CASSSIPSGGTDTQYF
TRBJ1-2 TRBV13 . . TGTGCCAGCAGCTTAGGCCAGGGAGGCTGTGGCTACACCTTC CASSLGQGGCGYTF
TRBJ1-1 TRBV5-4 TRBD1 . TGTGCCAGCAGGTCAGGGGGAGGTGAAGCTTTCTTT CASRSGGGEAFF
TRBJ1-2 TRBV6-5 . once TGTGCCAGCAGCACAGGGACCTATGGCTACACCTTC CASSTGTYGYTF
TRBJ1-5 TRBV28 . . TGTGCCAGCAGTTTATTTAGGGGTAGCAATCAGCCCCAGCATTTT CASSLFRGSNQPQHF
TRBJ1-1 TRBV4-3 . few TGCGCCAGCAGCCAAAACCCCCAGGGCATGAGCACTGAAGCTTTCTTT CASSQNPQGMSTEAFF
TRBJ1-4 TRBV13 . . TGTGCCAGCAGCTGGAGACAGGAAGATGAAAAACTGTTTTTT CASSWRQEDEKLFF
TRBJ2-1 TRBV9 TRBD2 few TGTGCCAGCAGCGTGAGCCCTAGCGGGGGGGCCAACGAGCAGTTCTTC CASSVSPSGGANEQFF
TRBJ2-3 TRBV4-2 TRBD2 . TGTGCCAGCAGCCAAGGGACTAGCGGGGGGGCCGTCACAGATACGCAGTATTTT CASSQGTSGGAVTDTQYF
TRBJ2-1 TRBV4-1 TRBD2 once TGCGCCAGCAGCCAAGGAATAAGGGGACTAGACCAGAATGAGCAGTTCTTC CASSQGIRGLDQNEQFF
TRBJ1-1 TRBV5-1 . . TGCGCCAGCAGCTCCCCGGGGGTAGGCACTGAAGCTTTCTTT CASSSPGVGTEAFF
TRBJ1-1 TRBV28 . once TGTGCCAGCAGAGCCGACAGGTGGGGGACTGAAGCTTTCTTT CASRADRWGTEAFF
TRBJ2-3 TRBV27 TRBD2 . TGTGCCAGCAGTTTCCAACCACCGGGACTAGCGGGGGGCAGTGCAGATACGCAGTATTTT CASSFQPPGLAGGSADTQYF
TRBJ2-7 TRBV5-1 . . TGCGCCAGCAGCGTTACAGGGATCGAGCAGTACTTC CASSVTGIEQYF
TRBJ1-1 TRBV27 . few TGTGCCAGCAGTTTGGGGGGGGTTGACACTGAAGCTTTCTTT CASSLGGVDTEAFF
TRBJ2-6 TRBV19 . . TGTGCCAGTAGTAGGGGAGTGGGGGGGGCCAACGTCCTGACTTTC CASSRGVGGANVLTF
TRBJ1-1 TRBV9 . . TGTGCCAGCAGCGTAGGAGGGAGGACTGAAGCTTTCTTT CASSVGGRTEAFF
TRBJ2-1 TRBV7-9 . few TGTGCCAGCAGCTCACAAGATACGGGTGAGCAGTTCTTC CASSSQDTGEQFF
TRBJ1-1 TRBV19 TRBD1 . TGTGCCAGTAGCCAACAGGGGGACACTGAAGCTTTCTTT CASSQQGDTEAFF
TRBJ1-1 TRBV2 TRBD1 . TGTGCCGGCCGGACAGGGGCTAACATGAACACTGAAGCTTTCTTT CAGRTGANMNTEAFF
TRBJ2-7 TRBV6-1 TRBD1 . TGTGCCAGCAGTGATTCGAGGGGACAGGGGCGGGACGAGCAGTACTTC CASSDSRGQGRDEQYF
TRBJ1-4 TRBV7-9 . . TGTGCCAGCAGCTTTTCCGCCCTTGGGGGGGAAAAACTGTTTTTT CASSFSALGGEKLFF
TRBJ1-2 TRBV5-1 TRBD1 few TGCGCCACCAGAATCAGTCCCGGGACAGGGGGCTATGGCTACACCTTC CATRISPGTGGYGYTF
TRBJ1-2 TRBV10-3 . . TGTGCCATCAGTGAGCAGGGGTTTCTAGAATATGGCTACACCTTC CAISEQGFLEYGYTF
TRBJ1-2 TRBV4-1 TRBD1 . TGCGCCAGCAGCCAAGAGCAGGGACAGAAAGTCTATGGCTACACCTTC CASSQEQGQKVYGYTF
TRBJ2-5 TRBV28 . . TGTGCCAGCAGTTTGGGTTGGGGGCCGGCGCCGGAGACCCAGTACTTC CASSLGWGPAPETQYF
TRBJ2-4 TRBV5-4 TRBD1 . TGTGCCAGCACCATGGACAGGGTAGCCGGAAACATTCAGTACTTC CASTMDRVAGNIQYF
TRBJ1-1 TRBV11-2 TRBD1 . TGTGCCAGCAGCCACAGACAGGGCCGGGTCACTGAAGCTTTCTTT CASSHRQGRVTEAFF
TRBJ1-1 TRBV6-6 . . TGTGCCAGCAGTCACGAGGGGGAGGGGACTGAAGCTTTCTTT CASSHEGEGTEAFF
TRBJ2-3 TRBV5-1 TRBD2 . TGCGCCAGCAGCTTGACAGCGGGAGCGGATACGCAGTATTTT CASSLTAGADTQYF
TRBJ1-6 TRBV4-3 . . TGCGCCAGCAGCCGTAGTCAGGACTATAATTCACCCCTCCACTTT CASSRSQDYNSPLHF